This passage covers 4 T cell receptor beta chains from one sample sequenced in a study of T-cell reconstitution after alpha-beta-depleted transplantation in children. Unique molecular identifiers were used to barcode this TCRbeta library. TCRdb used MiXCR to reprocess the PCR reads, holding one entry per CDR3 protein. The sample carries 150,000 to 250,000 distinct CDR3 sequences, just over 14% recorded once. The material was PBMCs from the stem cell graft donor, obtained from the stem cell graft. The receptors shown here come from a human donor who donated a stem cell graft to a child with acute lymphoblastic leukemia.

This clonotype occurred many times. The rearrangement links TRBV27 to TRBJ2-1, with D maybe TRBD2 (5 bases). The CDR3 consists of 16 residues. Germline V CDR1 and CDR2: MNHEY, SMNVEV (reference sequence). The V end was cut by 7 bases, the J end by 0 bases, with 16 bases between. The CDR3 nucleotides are TGTGCCAGCAACATGAAGCGGAGTAGCTCCTACAATGAGCAGTTCTTC. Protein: CASNMKRSSSYNEQFF.

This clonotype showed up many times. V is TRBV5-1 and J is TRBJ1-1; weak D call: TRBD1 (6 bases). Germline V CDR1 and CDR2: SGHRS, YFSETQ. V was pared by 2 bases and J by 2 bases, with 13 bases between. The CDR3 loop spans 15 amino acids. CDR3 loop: CASSFDGGLNTEAFF. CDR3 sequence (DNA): TGCGCCAGCAGCTTCGATGGGGGGCTTAACACTGAAGCTTTCTTT.

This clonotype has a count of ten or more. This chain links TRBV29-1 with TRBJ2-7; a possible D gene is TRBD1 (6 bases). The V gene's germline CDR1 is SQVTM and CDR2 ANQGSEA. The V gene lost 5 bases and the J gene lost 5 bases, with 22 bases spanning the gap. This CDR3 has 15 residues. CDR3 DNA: TGCAGCGTTAATCTCCGGAGCAGGGGAGTCCACGAGCAGTACTTC. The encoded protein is CSVNLRSRGVHEQYF.

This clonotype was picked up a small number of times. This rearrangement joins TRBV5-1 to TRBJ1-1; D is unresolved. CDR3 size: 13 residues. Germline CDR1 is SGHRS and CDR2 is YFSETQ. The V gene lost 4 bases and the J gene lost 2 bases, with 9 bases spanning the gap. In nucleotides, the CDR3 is TGCGCCAGCAGCCCGGACCCTAACACTGAAGCTTTCTTT. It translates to CASSPDPNTEAFF.